The 14 T cell receptor beta chains in this list originate from one sample, sequenced in a study of blood T cell repertoires in COVID-19 (dated by TCRdb to about 2020). Library prep was done by the immunoSEQ multiplex PCR assay. Here the immuneACCESS table is served through TCRdb, limited to in-frame sequences with V and J called. Missing clones are a known gap in these copies; in checked studies unresolved V genes cover under half, and the rest lacks a known reason. This sample is represented by approximately 220,000 clones; 86% of them were singletons. Around 3.8% of the sample is taken by the ten largest. Sequenced sample: PBMCs or T cells enriched from blood (not recorded which). These receptor sequences come from a woman aged 40 to 50 with acute COVID-19.

In this sample, this clone turned up once. This chain uses TRBV27 with TRBJ1-1; 8 bases are a match to TRBD1. The CDR3 consists of 16 residues. The V gene's germline CDR1 is MNHEY and CDR2 SMNVEV (reference sequence). V lost 4 bases, J lost 1 base, and 8 bases stayed unmatched. CDR3 in amino acids: CASSSSPGTGNTEAFF. The CDR3 bases are TGTGCCAGCAGTTCGTCTCCGGGGACAGGGAACACTGAAGCTTTCTTT.

V gene TRBV7-2 combines with J gene TRBJ2-5; the match to TRBD2 covers 11 bases. V gave up 3 bases and J gave up 4 bases; unmatched junction bases: 4. This CDR3 contains 15 residues. From germline, CDR1 is SGHTA and CDR2 FQGNSA. This CDR3 reads CASSFSGGAGETQYF. CDR3 DNA: TGTGCCAGCAGCTTTAGCGGGGGGGCGGGAGAGACCCAGTACTTC.

The J gene is TRBJ1-6, the V gene TRBV11-2; the D gene is possibly TRBD1 (5 bases). V lost 1 base to trimming and J lost 10 bases, with 11 bases between them. The CDR3 sequence is 14 residues long. Per germline, CDR1 SGHAT and CDR2 FQNNGV. The CDR3 spells CASSLAGFSSPLHF. CDR3 DNA: TGTGCCAGCAGCTTAGCAGGGTTCAGCTCACCCCTCCACTTT.

The CDR3: CASHDSSNQPQHF. The CDR3 DNA reads TGTGCCAGCCACGACAGTAGCAATCAGCCCCAGCATTTT. The rearrangement links TRBV2 to TRBJ1-5; the D gene is possibly TRBD1 (5 bases). From germline, CDR1 is SNHLY and CDR2 FYNNEI. Trimming left V 8 bases short and J 0 bases short, with 8 bases between. There are 13 residues in the CDR3.

This clone was recorded many times. This specimen includes other DNA sequences encoding the same CDR3. The J gene is TRBJ1-1, the V gene TRBV5-1; D gene uncertain. CDR1 and CDR2 (germline): SGHRS, YFSETQ. This CDR3 spans 13 amino acids. Trimming removed 4 bases from V and 4 bases from J, with 11 bases in between. CDR3 DNA sequence: TGCGCCAGCAGCCCCTTATCGGGCACTGAAGCTTTCTTT. Protein: CASSPLSGTEAFF. The whole variable domain, filled in from reference TRBV5-1 and TRBJ1-1, reads KAGVTQTPRYLIKTRGQQVTLSCSPISGHRSVSWYQQTPGQGLQFLFEYFSETQRNKGNFPGRFSGRQFSNSRSEMNVSTLELGDSALYLCASSPLSGTEAFFGQGTRLTVV.

This chain connects TRBV24-1 to TRBJ2-1, with D possibly TRBD2 on 5 matching bases. V shed 5 bases and J shed 7 bases, with 5 bases lying between them. This CDR3 region has 11 residues. Germline CDR1 reads KGHDR; CDR2 reads SFDVKD. The CDR3 spells CATSGGNEQFF. DNA for the CDR3: TGTGCCACCAGTGGCGGGAATGAGCAGTTCTTC.

This rearrangement joins TRBV18 to TRBJ2-7; D is possibly TRBD1 (6 bases). Germline V gives CDR1 KGHSH, CDR2 LQKENI. Between the trimmed V and J ends, which lost 6 bases and 4 bases, there was a span of 13 bases. CDR3 length: 13 residues. CDR3 nucleotide sequence: TGTGCCAGCTCTACCGACAGGAATTACGAGCAGTACTTC. The encoded protein is CASSTDRNYEQYF.

In this sample, this clone is medium-sized (0.01 to 0.1%). The gene calls are TRBV6-4 and TRBJ2-2, with TRBD2 matching 8 bases. J was trimmed by 4 bases and V by 6 bases; bases with no gene match: 1. The germline gives CDR1 MRHNA, CDR2 SNTAGT. This CDR3 spans 13 amino acids. The CDR3 here is CASSGGATGELFF. CDR3 sequence (DNA): TGTGCCAGCAGCGGGGGGGCCACCGGGGAGCTGTTTTTT.

This clone was counted a single time. The gene calls are TRBV15 and TRBJ1-2; D might be TRBD1 (6 bases). This CDR3 spans 13 amino acids. The V gene lost 3 bases and the J gene lost 6 bases, with 11 bases spanning the gap. CDR1 is LNHNV and CDR2 is YYDKDF in the germline V gene (reference sequence). Here the CDR3 reads CATSRAQGHGYTF. The CDR3, as DNA: TGTGCCACCAGCAGGGCACAGGGCCATGGCTACACCTTC.

V usage is TRBV15 and J usage is TRBJ1-3; maybe TRBD1 (5 bases). Germline CDR1 is LNHNV and CDR2 is YYDKDF (reference sequence). Trimming removed 5 bases at V and 2 bases at J, with 10 bases between. The CDR3 runs to 14 residues. The DNA of the CDR3 is TGTGCCACCAGCGGAGGGGAGGCTGGAAACACCATATATTTT. It specifies CATSGGEAGNTIYF.

For this clone: The same CDR3 can be traced to other DNA sequences in this sample. The J gene is TRBJ1-1, the V gene TRBV19, with 7 bases matching TRBD1. V shed 4 bases, J shed 1 base, and the junction held 3 bases outside the gene matches. Germline lookup yields CDR1 LNHDA and CDR2 SQIVND (reference sequence). The CDR3 totals 14 residues. As DNA, the CDR3 is TGTGCCAGTAGTACGAGACAGGGGAACACTGAAGCTTTCTTT. Translating it yields CASSTRQGNTEAFF.

The rearrangement uses TRBV4-3 and TRBJ1-1; D is unclear. Germline V CDR1 and CDR2: LGHNA, YSLEER. V shed 1 base and J shed 4 bases, with 10 bases lying between them. The CDR3 runs 14 residues. As DNA, the CDR3 is TGCGCCAGCAGCCAAGGTTTAGAGTTCACTGAAGCTTTCTTT. Protein product: CASSQGLEFTEAFF.

This clone was seen only a few times. The chain joins TRBV5-1 to TRBJ2-1, with 7 bases identical to TRBD2. The CDR3 runs 16 residues. Germline loops: CDR1 SGHRS, CDR2 YFSETQ. V was clipped by 5 bases and J by 6 bases; unmatched bases: 14. CDR3 residues: CASSPTVQRGFNEQFF. The CDR3 DNA is TGCGCCAGCAGTCCCACCGTCCAGCGGGGATTCAATGAGCAGTTCTTC. Drawing the rest from reference TRBV5-1 and TRBJ2-1, the complete variable domain is KAGVTQTPRYLIKTRGQQVTLSCSPISGHRSVSWYQQTPGQGLQFLFEYFSETQRNKGNFPGRFSGRQFSNSRSEMNVSTLELGDSALYLCASSPTVQRGFNEQFFGPGTRLTVL.

V gene TRBV5-1 combines with J gene TRBJ2-6; 7 nucleotides align to TRBD1. Germline-derived CDR1 and CDR2 are SGHRS and YFSETQ. CDR3 length: 17 amino acids. V trimming: 4 bases; J trimming: 0 bases; junction bases outside the gene matches: 7. The CDR3 DNA reads as TGCGCCAGCAGCCCTGAGACAGGGAACTCTGGGGCCAACGTCCTGACTTTC. It codes for CASSPETGNSGANVLTF.